The T cell receptor beta chain under discussion was sequenced for a study of graft-versus-host responses after intestinal transplantation (dated by TCRdb to about 2021). For context, the study as a whole: Recipients received multivisceral, liver-intestinal, or isolated intestinal transplants. Every recipient was given anti-thymocyte globulin induction, then maintenance tacrolimus and steroids for roughly 3 years. Bulk TCR-beta CDR3 sequencing was used to track graft-versus-host and host-versus-graft alloreactive T cell clones in the graft, circulation and bone marrow after intestinal transplantation. To identify alloreactive clones, pre-transplant mixed lymphocyte reaction products were sequenced and then compared with unstimulated pre-transplant donor and recipient T cells. Of the 20 to 25 intestinal transplant recipients enrolled in the cohort, one of whom was a retransplant, a few patients without pretransplant specimens were excluded. A peak of at least 4% donor T cells among recipient peripheral blood mononuclear cells was the definition used for donor T cell macrochimerism. Instead of going to the commercial service, samples from three later patients were sequenced in-house on an Illumina MiSeq and processed with MiXCR. The research as a whole found: The relatively low number and heterogeneity of intestinal transplant patients limited the conclusions. Peak levels of circulating GvH clones were associated with declines in HvG clones early after transplant. Patients with donor T cell macrochimerism had high GvH to HvG T cell clonal ratios in their allografts. GvH clones were found in recipient bone marrow, and some of the GvH clones appeared earlier in ileal mucosa or blood, which is consistent with an intestinal mucosal origin.

Concerning this clone itself: The clone's antigen remains unknown. The sample holds no much larger clone one base away, and base qualities are not on file.

Blood samples were collected up to 4 times in the first month after transplant and then at least monthly when available. The library relied on the immunoSEQ multiplex PCR assay. For most patients, genomic DNA was subjected to high-throughput TCR-beta CDR3 sequencing by Adaptive Biotechnologies. For the original study's pipeline: Adaptive's ImmunoSEQ software was the source of the TCR sequencing data for 15 to 20 patients, while a few other patients were processed with MiXCR and VDJtools. CDR3 nucleotide sequences shared between donor and recipient were removed because the origin of such sequences could not be assigned. To be classed as alloreactive, a clone needed at least 2-fold expansion over unstimulated cells and a minimum CFSE-low frequency of 0.002% (template counts) or 0.001% (read counts). A clone was considered mappable if detected in the sequenced pre-transplant spleen, lymph node, or MLR CFSE-low populations of the donor or recipient. The cumulative frequency of alloreactive clones was calculated as a percentage of all sequences, weighted by copy number. TCRdb re-hosts the immuneACCESS table, in-frame sequences only. Its copies lack some clones; in the studies checked, an unresolved V gene accounts for under half of them, and the cause for the rest is not known. The D gene and trimming were derived from the DNA, and the V and J assignments and clone size from that table. A total of about 47,000 clones appear in this sample, approximately 95% of them only once. The top ten clones comprise around 6.3% of the sample.

This specimen was PBMCs, taken around 27 months after a first intestinal transplant, on the day of a second. The TCR comes from a human patient who received an intestinal transplant, so some T cells may come from the graft donor.

The CDR3 has the sequence CASSLSPGTSGTQETQYF. In nucleotides, the sequence is TGCGCCAGCAGCTTGTCTCCTGGGACTAGCGGCACCCAAGAGACCCAGTACTTC. In this chain, TRBV5-1 is recombined with TRBJ2-5; 11 central bases correspond to TRBD2. The cysteine opens and the phenylalanine closes a CDR3 of 18 amino acids. The CDR3 DNA has 54 bases and is translated from base 1. At the junction V is shortened by 1 base and J by 1 base; bases outside the gene matches: 9. Looking up the germline V gene yields CDR1 SGHRS and CDR2 YFSETQ.